The 21 T cell receptor beta chains listed next were all sequenced from one sample in a study of cytomegalovirus exposure and HLA in healthy donors. Vbeta (60) and Jbeta (13) primers were used in the PCR. Only in-frame clones appear in the TCRdb table, and some are missing; sequencing was by immunoSEQ multiplex PCR. The repertoire holds about 150,000 clones, over 75% seen once, with 5.6% in the top ten. Specimen: PBMCs. The receptors derive from a woman aged 40 to 49 in good health and CMV-seropositive.

The rearrangement uses TRBV5-1 and TRBJ2-7; weak D call: TRBD1 (6 bases). The CDR3 consists of 13 residues. The germline V and J ends were trimmed by 3 bases and 1 base, with 8 bases remaining between them. The germline CDR1 and CDR2 sequences are SGHRS and YFSETQ. The CDR3 here is CASSSQGSYEQYF. CDR3 nucleotide sequence: TGCGCCAGCAGCTCACAGGGATCCTACGAGCAGTACTTC.

The CDR3 DNA follows: TGTGCCAGCAGCTTAGCTGGGGGGTACGAGCAGTACTTC. Its protein product is CASSLAGGYEQYF. This chain joins TRBV7-8 and TRBJ2-7; D is perhaps TRBD2 (6 bases). V was pared by 0 bases and J by 4 bases, with 7 bases between. Per germline, CDR1 SGHVS and CDR2 FQNEAQ. The CDR3 spans 13 residues.

CDR3 sequence: CASRAGSSYEQYF. In nucleotides, the CDR3 is TGTGCCAGCAGGGCGGGTAGCTCCTACGAGCAGTACTTC. The rearrangement joins TRBV2 to TRBJ2-7; D perhaps matches TRBD2 (5 bases). Germline V CDR1 and CDR2: SNHLY, FYNNEI. The V end lost 6 bases, the J end lost 0 bases, and 9 bases lay between the germline ends. This CDR3 is 13 amino acids long.

The chain carries TRBV7-9 and TRBJ1-4; TRBD1 agrees at 8 bases. Germline CDR1 reads SEHNR; CDR2 reads FQNEAQ (reference sequence). The CDR3 has 18 amino acids. V trimming: 3 bases; J trimming: 4 bases; junction bases outside the gene matches: 13. The CDR3 protein is CASSFLAGGAYGNEKLFF. The CDR3 bases are TGTGCCAGCAGCTTTTTGGCAGGGGGCGCGTACGGTAATGAAAAACTGTTTTTT.

The chain couples TRBV7-8 to TRBJ2-4; 9 bases line up with TRBD1. CDR3 length: 17 amino acids. The germline gives CDR1 SGHVS, CDR2 FQNEAQ. After removal of 5 bases from V and 0 bases from J, the junction contained 8 bases not matched to a gene. The CDR3 DNA is TGTGCCAGCAGCCTACAGGGGGCGGGGGTAGCCAAAAACATTCAGTACTTC. Its translation: CASSLQGAGVAKNIQYF.

V is TRBV4-1 and J is TRBJ1-4, with 8 bases identical to TRBD1. The CDR3 loop spans 15 amino acids. Per germline, CDR1 MGHRA and CDR2 YSYEKL. The V segment lost 4 bases and the J segment 8 bases; nucleotides outside the gene matches: 9. The CDR3 bases are TGCGCCAGCAGCCGACCCGGGACAGGTCGCGAAAAACTGTTTTTT. Its translation is CASSRPGTGREKLFF.

The chain carries TRBV5-1 and TRBJ2-7; maybe TRBD1 (5 bases). This CDR3 region has 14 residues. With 0 bases removed from V and 6 bases from J, the gap between germline ends came to 13 bases. CDR1 and CDR2 from the germline V gene are SGHRS and YFSETQ. The chain's CDR3 is CASSLAKGLGEQYF. The CDR3 coding sequence is TGCGCCAGCAGCTTGGCCAAGGGGTTGGGCGAGCAGTACTTC.

This clone occurred a few times. V and J are TRBV10-2 and TRBJ1-2, with D possibly TRBD1 on 5 matching bases. Trimming took 5 bases from V and 3 from J, leaving 13 bases between them. The germline V gene encodes CDR1 WSHSY and CDR2 SAAADI. The CDR3 has 14 residues. CDR3 nucleotide sequence: TGCGCCAGCAGTCCAGGGATGGCGCACTATGGCTACACCTTC. This encodes CASSPGMAHYGYTF.

The chain is built from TRBV6-5 and TRBJ1-2; TRBD1 aligns across 9 bases. Germline V gene data show CDR1 as MNHEY and CDR2 as SVGAGI. The CDR3 sequence is 14 residues long. The V segment lost 4 bases and the J segment 6 bases; nucleotides outside the gene matches: 6. The CDR3 reads CASSFLQGADGYTF. The DNA of the CDR3 is TGTGCCAGCAGTTTTTTACAGGGGGCAGATGGCTACACCTTC.

V is TRBV28 and J is TRBJ2-1; TRBD2 is a possible D gene (5 bases). This CDR3 region has 13 residues. The V and J ends lost 7 bases and 7 bases respectively, with 14 bases between them. The germline CDR1 and CDR2 sequences are MDHEN and SYDVKM. The CDR3, as DNA: TGTGCCAGCAAAGAGGGTTCTAGAAATGAGCAGTTCTTC. This codes for CASKEGSRNEQFF.

The V gene is TRBV5-4, the J gene TRBJ2-1; TRBD2 agrees at 13 bases. This CDR3 is built from 15 residues. CDR1 and CDR2 (germline): SGHNT, YYREEE (reference sequence). Unmatched junction bases numbered 6, after V lost 4 bases and J lost 8 bases. CDR3 region: CASSRTSGRGDEQFF. DNA of the CDR3: TGTGCCAGCAGCCGCACTAGCGGGAGGGGGGATGAGCAGTTCTTC.

The chain recombines TRBV30 with TRBJ2-3, with 10 bases matching TRBD2. Trimming at V came to 2 bases and at J to 4 bases, leaving 6 bases not matched to a gene. The CDR3 spans 15 residues. The germline CDR1 and CDR2 sequences are GTSNPN and SVGIG (reference sequence). CDR3 bases: TGTGCCTGGAGTCTAGCGGGAGCGAGCTCAGATACGCAGTATTTT. Translated: CAWSLAGASSDTQYF.

This clone came up a few times. CDR3 nucleotide sequence: TGTGCCAGTAGTCCACTAGGGTCTGGGGCCAACGTCCTGACTTTC. Translated: CASSPLGSGANVLTF. The chain uses TRBV19 and TRBJ2-6; tentatively, D is TRBD2 (5 bases). In germline, CDR1 is LNHDA, CDR2 SQIVND (reference sequence). There are 15 residues in the CDR3. V lost 5 bases, J lost 1 base, and 9 bases lay in between.

This clone was seen a single time. The chain joins TRBV9 to TRBJ2-2; D unresolved. The CDR3 has 15 residues. CDR1 is SGDLS and CDR2 is YYNGEE in the germline V gene. V was clipped by 0 bases and J by 6 bases, with 12 bases between them. CDR3 region: CASSVASGNPGELFF. The CDR3 DNA is TGTGCCAGCAGCGTAGCTTCGGGTAACCCCGGGGAGCTGTTTTTT.

V is TRBV4-1 and J is TRBJ2-5; TRBD2 matches 14 bases. The J call could be wrong; TRBJ2-7 is a better fit for the DNA end. The CDR3 covers 18 residues. The germline CDR1 and CDR2 sequences are MGHRA and YSYEKL. CDR3 sequence: CASSQFSGTSGSGTEQYF. Written as DNA, the CDR3 is TGCGCCAGCAGCCAATTTTCCGGGACTAGCGGGAGTGGGACCGAGCAGTACTTC.

The chain links TRBV28 to TRBJ2-7; perhaps TRBD1 as D (6 bases). V was clipped by 5 bases and J by 4 bases, with 15 bases between them. Germline V gene sequence: CDR1 MDHEN, CDR2 SYDVKM. The CDR3 length is 14 residues. The chain's CDR3 is CASSERTVRYEQYF. CDR3 nucleotide sequence: TGTGCCAGCAGTGAGAGGACAGTTCGGTACGAGCAGTACTTC.

The chain carries TRBV18 and TRBJ2-1, with 10 bases fitting TRBD2. This CDR3 contains 18 residues. CDR1 and CDR2 from the germline V gene are KGHSH and LQKENI. The J segment lost 5 bases and the V segment lost 3 bases, leaving 13 bases of the junction unmatched. The DNA for the CDR3 is TGTGCCAGCTCACCTCCCCTAGCGGGAGCACTAGTAAACAATGAGCAGTTCTTC. This encodes CASSPPLAGALVNNEQFF.

V is TRBV25-1 and J is TRBJ2-1, with 7 bases identical to TRBD2. The CDR3 runs to 17 residues. The germline CDR1 and CDR2 sequences are MGHDK and SYGVNS. V lost 0 bases and J lost 0; bases outside the gene matches: 5. CDR3 region: CASSEYQGGGSYNEQFF. The CDR3, as DNA: TGTGCCAGCAGTGAATATCAAGGCGGGGGCTCCTACAATGAGCAGTTCTTC.

The chain links TRBV4-1 to TRBJ1-1; 8 nucleotides align to TRBD1. Per the germline V gene, CDR1 is MGHRA and CDR2 is YSYEKL. Losses at the gene ends were 2 bases for V and 3 bases for J; bases not matched to a gene: 2. The CDR3 has 14 residues. CDR3 region: CASSQQGADTEAFF. DNA for the CDR3: TGCGCCAGCAGCCAACAGGGGGCGGACACTGAAGCTTTCTTT.

The rearrangement uses TRBV11-2 and TRBJ2-2, with 9 nucleotides matching TRBD1. Per the germline V gene, CDR1 is SGHAT and CDR2 is FQNNGV. V gave up 3 bases and J gave up 7 bases; unmatched junction bases: 12. This CDR3 contains 17 residues. CDR3 sequence: CASSFRYAQGAGGELFF. The CDR3 DNA sequence: TGTGCCAGCAGCTTCAGATACGCACAGGGGGCGGGCGGGGAGCTGTTTTTT.

The V call is TRBV28, the J call TRBJ2-1, with D unresolved. Trimming took off 1 base at V and 10 bases at J, with 11 bases between the two ends. Per the germline V gene, CDR1 is MDHEN and CDR2 is SYDVKM. The CDR3 runs to 13 residues. CDR3 in amino acids: CASSLSVLSEQFF. CDR3 DNA sequence: TGTGCCAGCAGTTTATCGGTGCTCTCAGAGCAGTTCTTC.